This T cell receptor (beta chain) was recovered during a study of cytomegalovirus exposure and HLA in healthy donors (dated by TCRdb to about 2017). In terms of the full investigation: In an earlier analysis of several hundred of the donors, around 290 Gb of sequence data and some 100 million unique TCR beta sequences from roughly 200 million T cells were reported. In addition to the first cohort of 666 subjects, a separate validation cohort of under 150 different subjects was used. Typing coverage differed by locus: A, B, C, DRB1 and DQB1 were typed in roughly 629-640 donors, DQA1 in 522, DPA1 in approximately 610, and DPB1 in 450 to 480. A later genetic analysis used genome-wide SNP genotypes for about 60% of the roughly 700 donors, treating that subset as a discovery cohort. In an earlier analysis of roughly 540 of the donors, high-throughput TCR beta sequencing was used to judge whether each TCR beta V gene segment behaved as functional or pseudogenic. The study was designed to test whether signatures of past pathogen exposure could be identified by cataloging public T cell receptors. HLA typing covered class I and class II loci at four-digit resolution. The study combined high-throughput TCR immunosequencing, statistical association of individual TCRs with disease status, and machine learning to predict cytomegalovirus infection status. Rather than using new phenotypic data, the later analysis identified candidate immune exposures from TCR beta sequences and from how often those sequences occurred across donors. Using immunosequencing, the study profiled T cell repertoires from approximately 700 subjects and related those repertoires to cytomegalovirus serostatus. Among about 410 genotyped donors of the cohort, an average of approximately 240,000 unique TCR beta nucleotide sequences was sequenced per donor, of which 15% to 20% were non-productive. Because of strong linkage in the cohort, four or five DR-DQ haplotypes were treated as single units for association and clustering. In a later analysis, previously published TCR beta repertoires from roughly 710 donors were re-analyzed and high-resolution HLA genotyping was added so that TCR occurrence patterns could be studied. Alongside the repertoire data, information on donor age, sex, ethnicity and CMV serostatus was compiled. Of the 398 genotyped donors, 70% to 90% were placed in the genetic ancestry cluster associated with self-reported Caucasian donors. An early release that covered roughly 600 HLA-typed donors contained approximately 300 gigabases of sequencing data and about 84 million unique TCR sequences. All discovery cohort repertoires had been generated on a single sequencing platform. Beyond this particular receptor, the publication reports: A further reported finding was that TCR beta sequences accurately predicted the HLA-A and HLA-B alleles for most subjects in the first cohort. In an earlier analysis of about 550 of the donors, most TCR beta V segments were observed in productive rearrangements about 87% or about 30% of the time, broadly matching IMGT annotations. Presence/absence analyses assumed roughly uniform sequencing depth across donors, an assumption that may not hold. In a later analysis, TCR association rates were found to vary across HLA loci, with the most associated TCRs seen for DRB1 alleles and the fewest for HLA-C alleles. When HLA alleles, especially DR and DQ, strongly co-occurred, TCR associations were difficult to assign to individual alleles. This cohort had only TCR beta chains sequenced, and the lack of alpha or paired-chain data limited which features could be detected. The classifier was reported to diagnose cytomegalovirus status with high specificity and sensitivity in both the original cohort and the validation cohort. Compared with equally common non-associated chains, HLA-associated TCR beta chains in a later analysis were more clonally expanded and had lower generation probabilities. According to the authors, the approach could potentially be generalized to other disease states and immunological phenotypes. Because HLA typing was missing for some donors at each locus, association tests included only the typed subset. Because counts were too low, around 18 rarely observed V segments, including chromosome 9 orphons, were left out of the earlier analysis of 500 to 650 of the donors. Linkage disequilibrium might explain the correlated functional status among segregating V segments, but an unknown experimental factor could not be ruled out. In vitro tests confirmed that a few of the cytomegalovirus-associated TCR beta chains recognize cytomegalovirus antigens. A group of highly shared sequence variants was considered likely to be a technical artifact of the sequencing pipeline. At a false discovery rate of 0.05, a later analysis linked roughly 17,000 TCR beta sequences to specific HLA alleles. Across donors, most TCR sequences were observed very rarely, whereas some public TCRs were present in many individuals. According to a later analysis, most CMV-associated TCR beta chains appeared to be HLA-restricted, and the HLA associations seemed to be driven largely by CMV exposure. Some IMGT-functional V segments, including TRBV6-2 and TRBV6-3, could not be distinguished by the 87-base-pair reads and were therefore excluded. Several of the top co-occurrence clusters appeared to be linked to parvovirus B19, influenza, CMV and Epstein-Barr virus, according to a later analysis. In a later genetic analysis, a missense DCLRE1C variant was associated with V-gene and J-gene trimming of TCR beta chains, and the association was replicated in an independent cohort. The only immune exposure information available for the cohort was CMV serostatus. Compared with the approximately 720-donor mean, donors in an Asian-associated ancestry cluster had fewer N-insertions in productive TCRs, according to a later genetic analysis. A total of about 150 TCR beta chains were listed by the study as associated with cytomegalovirus.

The cohort comprised under 700 healthy bone marrow donors. Cohort members were all nominally healthy when sampled, although unrecorded immune exposures were likely present. The donor was CMV seronegative and was included in the group of hundreds of seronegative cohort members. Each donor provided a peripheral blood sample, and peripheral blood mononuclear cells were used for TCR beta sequencing. The Qiagen DNeasy Blood Extraction Kit was used to extract genomic DNA from the blood cell samples. Library preparation employed the immunoSEQ multiplex PCR assay. For the multiplex PCR, a mixture combining 60 forward primers for TCR Vbeta segments and 13 reverse primers for TCR Jbeta segments was used. The CDR3 region of rearranged TCR beta genes was amplified from genomic DNA with a multiplex PCR assay. On the Illumina HiSeq System, the amplified TCR beta libraries were sequenced as 87-base-pair reads. As for how the authors treated the data: Across the 666 repertoires, a later analysis counted some 80 million unique TCR beta chains, roughly 11 million of which were shared by at least two donors. To remove PCR and sequencing errors, raw reads were error-corrected and collapsed into unique sequences using a nearest-neighbor algorithm that merged closely related sequences. Alignment of CDR3 sequences to IMGT reference sequences was used to assign V, D and J gene segments. For a sequence to be retained, a match of at least six nucleotides to both a V gene segment and a J gene segment was required. Rearrangements were called productive when the CDR3 lacked stop codons and stayed in frame with V and J; all others were non-productive. Following IMGT convention, CDR3 was defined as the stretch from the second conserved V-encoded cysteine to the conserved J-encoded phenylalanine. Sequences without an unambiguous match to a single V gene segment were excluded from the earlier analysis of approximately 560 of the donors. In an earlier analysis of roughly 600 of the donors, a V segment was called functional when productive rearrangements were above 56.7%, and segregating when the standard deviation between donors exceeded 5%. A statistical classification framework was developed to diagnose cytomegalovirus status using the catalog of TCR beta chain sequences. A later analysis assigned V and J genes by comparing TCR nucleotide sequences with IMGT/GENE-DB human TR gene sequences. A later analysis assigned CDR3 sequences and most-parsimonious VDJ recombination scenarios with the TCRdist pipeline. In a later analysis, every TCR beta chain was defined by the combination of its CDR3 amino acid sequence and its V-gene family, and reads without a unique V-gene family were dropped. To address suspected cross-contamination and a sequencing artifact, a later analysis removed some 620 highly shared, low-generation-probability nucleotide sequences. For each public chain, a later analysis derived a clonal expansion index from normalized ranks of inferred template counts within each repertoire. In a later analysis, generation probabilities were computed with a VDJ recombination model fitted to out-of-frame rearrangements, and the resulting probabilities were checked against IGoR. A later analysis scored TCR-TCR, TCR-HLA and TCR-CMV co-occurrence with hypergeometric tests, applying a repertoire-size bias correction to TCR pairs. In a later analysis, false discovery rates were estimated by permuting HLA or CMV assignments 20 times. A later analysis grouped co-occurring TCRs with DBSCAN, adding TCRdist sequence similarity when clustering within HLA-allele-positive subsets. For co-occurrence clustering, repertoires with fewer than 30,000 or more than 120,000 public chains were excluded, along with five repertoires with anomalous nucleotide sharing. TCRdb carries this immuneACCESS record with in-frame sequences only. Its versions omit some clonotypes, under half of them owing to an unresolved V gene in the studies checked, with the rest unexplained. The DNA was the basis for D and trimming; V, J and clone size are from that table. The sample table records around 190,000 clones; more than 65% of these occur just once. The ten largest clones take up about 3% of the sample.

About this clone: Its cognate antigen has yet to be identified. No clone much larger than this one lies a single base away; base qualities are absent.

Taken from cysteine to phenylalanine, the CDR3 has 15 residues. Here the CDR3 DNA is all that survives: 45 bases in frame from base 1. CDR1 and CDR2, looked up from the germline V gene, are SGHVS and FNYEAQ. Trimming leaves V shorter by 4 bases and J shorter by 6 bases, with the junction holding 3 bases beyond the gene matches. The sequence joins TRBV7-6 to TRBJ2-2; 12 bases in the junction line up with TRBD2. Sample: PBMCs. This TCR came from a female donor in good health and CMV-seronegative. The CDR3 here reads CASSSSGGVSGELFF. In nucleotide form, the sequence is TGTGCCAGCAGCTCTAGCGGGGGGGTCTCCGGGGAGCTGTTTTTT.